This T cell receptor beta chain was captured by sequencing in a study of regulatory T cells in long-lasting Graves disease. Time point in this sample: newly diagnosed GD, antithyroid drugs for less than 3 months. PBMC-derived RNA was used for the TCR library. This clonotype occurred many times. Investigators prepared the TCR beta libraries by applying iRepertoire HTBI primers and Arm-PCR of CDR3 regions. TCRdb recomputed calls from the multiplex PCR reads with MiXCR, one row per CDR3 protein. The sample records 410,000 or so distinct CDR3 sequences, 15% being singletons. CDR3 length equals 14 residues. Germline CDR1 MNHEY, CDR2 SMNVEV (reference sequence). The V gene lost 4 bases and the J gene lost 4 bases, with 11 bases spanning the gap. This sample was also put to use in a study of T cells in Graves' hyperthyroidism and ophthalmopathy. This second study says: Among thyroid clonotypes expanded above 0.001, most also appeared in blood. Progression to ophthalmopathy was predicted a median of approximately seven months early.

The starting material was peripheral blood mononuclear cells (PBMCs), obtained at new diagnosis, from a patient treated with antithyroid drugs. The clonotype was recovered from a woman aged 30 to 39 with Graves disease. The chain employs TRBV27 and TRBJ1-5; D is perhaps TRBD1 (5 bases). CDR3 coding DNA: TGTGCCAGCAGTTCCCGGGGCCTGAATCAGCCCCAGCATTTT. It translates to CASSSRGLNQPQHF.